This entry lists 5 T cell receptor beta chains sequenced from one sample in a study of cytomegalovirus exposure and HLA in healthy donors. Sequencing was performed with immunoSEQ multiplex PCR; in TCRdb, only in-frame clones are kept and a portion is missing. The sample shows 200,000 to 300,000 clones, about 90% of them seen only once. Sequencing input: PBMCs. The receptors derive from a woman aged 25 to 39 in good health and CMV-seronegative.

V and J are TRBV2 and TRBJ2-3, with 13 positions matching TRBD2. V was pared by 6 bases and J by 5 bases, with 11 bases of the junction left unmatched. Germline V gives CDR1 SNHLY, CDR2 FYNNEI. The CDR3 spans 17 residues. The CDR3, as DNA: TGTGCCAGCAGACAGCCTTACAGGACTAGCGGGAGAGATACGCAGTATTTT. It codes for CASRQPYRTSGRDTQYF.

This clone appeared many times. The rearrangement uses TRBV20-1 and TRBJ2-3, with 7 bases that match TRBD1. J lost 5 bases, V lost 7 bases, and 3 bases had no gene match. The germline V gene has CDR1 DFQATT and CDR2 SNEGSKA (reference sequence). This CDR3 is built from 11 residues. The CDR3 loop is CSVPGGDTQYF. CDR3 bases: TGCAGTGTCCCAGGGGGAGATACGCAGTATTTT.

The rearrangement joins TRBV13 to TRBJ2-2, with 13 bases identical to TRBD2. The V and J ends lost 5 bases and 2 bases, in that order; junction bases with no gene match: 8. The CDR3 has 18 amino acids. From germline, CDR1 is PRHDT and CDR2 FYEKMQ (reference sequence). CDR3 sequence reads: CASSPTQGLAGNTGELFF. CDR3 nucleotide sequence: TGTGCCAGCAGCCCAACGCAGGGACTAGCGGGAAACACCGGGGAGCTGTTTTTT.

This chain uses TRBV5-1 with TRBJ2-1; 9 positions agree with TRBD2. The CDR3 spans 15 residues. J was trimmed by 5 bases and V by 0 bases; bases with no gene match: 3. Germline CDR1 SGHRS, CDR2 YFSETQ. CDR3 in DNA: TGCGCCAGCAGCTTGGGTCTAGCGGGACACAATGAGCAGTTCTTC. Translating gives CASSLGLAGHNEQFF. The variable domain in full, with the rest retrieved from reference TRBV5-1 and TRBJ2-1, is KAGVTQTPRYLIKTRGQQVTLSCSPISGHRSVSWYQQTPGQGLQFLFEYFSETQRNKGNFPGRFSGRQFSNSRSEMNVSTLELGDSALYLCASSLGLAGHNEQFFGPGTRLTVL.

This clone was seen once. The V call is TRBV4-2, the J call TRBJ2-7; D is possibly TRBD2 (6 bases). In germline, CDR1 is LGHNA, CDR2 YNFKEQ. This CDR3 contains 14 residues. Trimming cost V 3 bases and J 3 bases, with 12 bases left between them. DNA for the CDR3: TGTGCCAGCAGCCAGGCCGGACTAAACTACGAGCAGTACTTC. Translation: CASSQAGLNYEQYF.